This T cell receptor beta chain stems from a study of T cells in Graves' hyperthyroidism and ophthalmopathy. The CDR3 sequence is 13 residues long. CDR1 and CDR2 (germline): SGHDT, YYEEEE. The trim removed 2 bases at V and 5 bases at J, leaving 3 bases unmatched. The TCR beta CDR3 regions underwent amplification using RNA transcripts as the source. The TCR CDR3 was amplified in a first-round RT-PCR using the HTBI primer set. TCRdb fed the multiplex PCR reads into MiXCR, producing one record per CDR3 protein. This sample has almost 500,000 distinct CDR3 sequences, with roughly 23% found just once. This clonotype was seen more than once but under ten times.

The sequence was obtained from a woman aged 70-85 years with Graves' ophthalmopathy. The chain carries TRBV5-6 and TRBJ2-7; the match to TRBD1 covers 8 bases. The specimen sequenced was blood. The CDR3: CASSFGTGDEQYF. In DNA form, the CDR3 reads TGTGCCAGCAGCTTCGGGACAGGCGACGAGCAGTACTTC.